This is a list of T cell receptor beta chains from one sample in a study of response to subunit inactivated influenza vaccine. TCRdb reprocessed the RT-PCR reads with MiXCR, giving one entry per CDR3 protein. The sample gives under 550,000 distinct CDR3 sequences, approximately 7.3% of which show up once; around 12% is in the top ten. The sequencing here drew on PBMCs from blood, taken roughly 24 months after vaccination. These receptors originate from a man aged 45 to 70 who received an inactivated influenza vaccine. CDR3s include the opening cysteine and the closing phenylalanine or tryptophan. D genes are given only for firm matches. The size entry is marked missing in some rows and otherwise reads once, few, many or a size class.

V: TRBV20-1; D: NA; J: TRBJ2-7; size: many; DNA: TGCAGTGCCCCAGTTAACCGTAATTCCTACGAGCAGTACTTC; CDR3: CSAPVNRNSYEQYF
V: TRBV29-1; D: TRBD1; J: TRBJ1-4; size: NA; DNA: TGCAGCGCCTGCTTGGGGACAGGGTCGGGGGAAAAACTGTTTTTT; CDR3: CSACLGTGSGEKLFF
V: TRBV20-1; D: NA; J: TRBJ2-5; size: many; DNA: TGCAGTGCTAGAGTAGGAGTAGAGACCCAGTACTTC; CDR3: CSARVGVETQYF
V: TRBV5-1; D: TRBD2; J: TRBJ2-1; size: many; DNA: TGCGCCAGCAGCGGGGGCACTAGCGGGAGGTCGGATGAGCAGTTCTTC; CDR3: CASSGGTSGRSDEQFF
V: TRBV10-3; D: NA; J: TRBJ2-3; size: NA; DNA: TGTGCCATCGGTACCCTGTATAGCACAGATACGCAGTATTTT; CDR3: CAIGTLYSTDTQYF
V: TRBV29-1; D: NA; J: TRBJ1-3; size: few; DNA: TGCAGCGTCGCCCCAGGTGACTCTGGAAACACCATATATTTT; CDR3: CSVAPGDSGNTIYF
V: TRBV29-1; D: TRBD1; J: TRBJ2-7; size: NA; DNA: TGCAGCGCCGGGAGGGACAGGGGATACGAGCAGTACTTC; CDR3: CSAGRDRGYEQYF
V: TRBV7-2; D: TRBD1; J: TRBJ1-5; size: NA; DNA: TGTGCCAGCAGCTTAGGACAGGGGTGGCAGCCCCAGCATTTT; CDR3: CASSLGQGWQPQHF
V: TRBV4-3; D: TRBD1; J: TRBJ2-5; size: many; DNA: TGCGCCAGCAGCACAGACAGGGGGCTGAGGGAGACCCAGTACTTC; CDR3: CASSTDRGLRETQYF
V: TRBV20-1; D: TRBD2; J: TRBJ2-1; size: few; DNA: TGCAGTGCTCCCGAGGGACTAGCGGGAGACAGGGAGCAGTTCTTC; CDR3: CSAPEGLAGDREQFF
V: TRBV28; D: NA; J: TRBJ2-3; size: few; DNA: TGTGCCAGCAGTCCAGGGAATACGCAGTATTTT; CDR3: CASSPGNTQYF
V: TRBV6-2/TRBV6-3; D: NA; J: TRBJ1-2; size: many; DNA: TGTGCCAGCAGTTCCCATGAGATTAACTATGGCTACACCTTC; CDR3: CASSSHEINYGYTF
V: TRBV5-1; D: TRBD1; J: TRBJ2-7; size: NA; DNA: TGCGCCAGCAGCCGCTGGACAGGGAACGAGCAGTACTTC; CDR3: CASSRWTGNEQYF
V: TRBV28; D: TRBD2; J: TRBJ2-1; size: few; DNA: TGTGCCAGCAGTTTACACCCCCCGAAGACTAGCGGGAGTCTGTTCTTC; CDR3: CASSLHPPKTSGSLFF
V: TRBV4-3; D: NA; J: TRBJ2-3; size: many; DNA: TGCGCCAGCAGCCAAGTCGTGGGGCTCCCGGCAGATACGCAGTATTTT; CDR3: CASSQVVGLPADTQYF
V: TRBV20-1; D: NA; J: TRBJ1-5; size: NA; DNA: TGCAGTGCTAGAGTTCAGGATCAACCTCATCAGCCCCAGCATTTT; CDR3: CSARVQDQPHQPQHF
V: TRBV20-1; D: NA; J: TRBJ1-2; size: NA; DNA: TGCAGTGCGTCAAAAGGGGGGGATGGCTACACCTTC; CDR3: CSASKGGDGYTF
V: TRBV2; D: NA; J: TRBJ2-1; size: many; DNA: TGTGCCAGCAGGCTGGATGTGCTCGTGCAGTTCTTC; CDR3: CASRLDVLVQFF
V: TRBV29-1; D: NA; J: TRBJ2-7; size: many; DNA: TGCAGCATCGGGGACGGACCTTACGAGCAGTACTTC; CDR3: CSIGDGPYEQYF
V: TRBV4-2; D: TRBD1; J: TRBJ2-2; size: many; DNA: TGTGCCAGCAGCCAAGTCCTCAGGGGGCTCGCGAACACCGGGGAGCTGTTTTTT; CDR3: CASSQVLRGLANTGELFF
V: TRBV12-3/TRBV12-4; D: NA; J: TRBJ1-4; size: NA; DNA: TGTGCCAGCAGAGTACAGGGAAATCTACTAGAAAAACTGTTTTTT; CDR3: CASRVQGNLLEKLFF
V: TRBV4-3; D: TRBD1; J: TRBJ1-6; size: many; DNA: TGCGCCAGCAGCCAAGTTGACAGGGGTTATTCACCCCTCCACTTT; CDR3: CASSQVDRGYSPLHF
V: TRBV29-1; D: NA; J: TRBJ2-1; size: NA; DNA: TGCAGCGCGGGCTCGGGATTGTCCTACAATGAGCAGTTCTTC; CDR3: CSAGSGLSYNEQFF
V: TRBV7-8; D: TRBD2; J: TRBJ2-7; size: NA; DNA: TGTGCCAGCAGCTTATTGGTAGCGGGAGGAGTCTACGAGCAGTACTTC; CDR3: CASSLLVAGGVYEQYF
V: TRBV7-6; D: NA; J: TRBJ2-3; size: many; DNA: TGTGCCAGCAGCTTAATCACAGATACGCAGTATTTT; CDR3: CASSLITDTQYF
V: TRBV5-1; D: TRBD2; J: TRBJ2-1; size: few; DNA: TGCGCCAGCAGCGAGTGGGAGGGCTCAGGCAATGAGCAGTTCTTC; CDR3: CASSEWEGSGNEQFF
V: TRBV20-1; D: NA; J: TRBJ1-5; size: NA; DNA: TGCAGTGCTGAGGGCTTCGGTCTAAACCAGCCCCAGCATTTT; CDR3: CSAEGFGLNQPQHF
V: TRBV5-1; D: NA; J: TRBJ1-1; size: many; DNA: TGCGCCAGCAGAGGTGAAACTGAAGCTTTCTTT; CDR3: CASRGETEAFF
V: TRBV6-2/TRBV6-3; D: TRBD1; J: TRBJ2-2; size: NA; DNA: TGTGCCAGCAGTAGGACAGGGCTTTCGAACACCGGGGAGCTGTTTTTT; CDR3: CASSRTGLSNTGELFF
V: TRBV11-2; D: NA; J: TRBJ2-4; size: NA; DNA: TGTGCCAGCAGCTTAGATTCGGTCATTCAGTACTTC; CDR3: CASSLDSVIQYF
V: TRBV9; D: TRBD2; J: TRBJ2-1; size: few; DNA: TGTGCCAGCAGCCCTAGCGGGGGGGGCACCTACAATGAGCAGTTCTTC; CDR3: CASSPSGGGTYNEQFF